This passage covers 8 T cell receptor beta chains from one sample sequenced in a study of T-cell reconstitution after alpha-beta-depleted transplantation in children. Molecular barcoding with unique molecular identifiers was used for the TCRbeta library. A single record per CDR3 protein comes from TCRdb applying MiXCR to the PCR reads. The data show about 190,000 distinct CDR3 sequences, approximately 6.6% seen once. The material sequenced was PBMCs from the stem cell graft donor, taken from the stem cell graft. Receptors were obtained from a human donor who donated a stem cell graft to a child with Wiskott-Aldrich syndrome.

This clonotype was observed a few times. The rearrangement uses TRBV5-5 and TRBJ1-5; TRBD1 aligns across 7 bases. The germline V gene encodes CDR1 SGHKS and CDR2 YYEKEE (reference sequence). This CDR3 spans 16 amino acids. After removal of 1 base from V and 5 bases from J, the junction contained 9 bases not matched to a gene. For the CDR3, the DNA is TGTGCCAGCAGCTTGACCCCTCAGGGGGGGTATCAGCCCCAGCATTTT. Amino acid sequence: CASSLTPQGGYQPQHF. Looking up the rest from reference TRBV5-5 and TRBJ1-5 gives the full variable domain: DAGVTQSPTHLIKTRGQQVTLRCSPISGHKSVSWYQQVLGQGPQFIFQYYEKEERGRGNFPDRFSARQFPNYSSELNVNALLLGDSALYLCASSLTPQGGYQPQHFGDGTRLSIL.

The rearrangement links TRBV11-1 to TRBJ2-3; 12 bases map to TRBD2. This CDR3 contains 23 residues. Germline values: CDR1 SGHAT, CDR2 FQDESV (reference sequence). V was clipped by 0 bases and J by 4 bases; unmatched bases: 23. CDR3 bases: TGTGCCAGCAGCTTAGCGAGGACGGCTAGCGGGGGGGCCTCCCACCCCCAGCCAGATACGCAGTATTTT. It is translated as CASSLARTASGGASHPQPDTQYF.

This clonotype was seen ten or more times. This chain joins TRBV5-1 and TRBJ2-5, with TRBD1 as a possible D gene (7 bases). The germline CDR1 and CDR2 sequences are SGHRS and YFSETQ. The CDR3 runs to 14 residues. V lost 1 base and J lost 5, with 12 bases in between. The CDR3: CASSLFQGGETQYF. The CDR3 DNA follows: TGCGCCAGCAGCTTGTTCCAGGGGGGTGAGACCCAGTACTTC.

In this sample, this clonotype turned up many times. The chain has TRBV7-2 and TRBJ2-3; 12 bases fit TRBD2. Germline trimming cut 1 base from V and 3 bases from J; bases unmatched to any gene: 2. The CDR3 covers 16 residues. The V gene's germline CDR1 is SGHTA and CDR2 FQGNSA. The CDR3 DNA reads as TGTGCCAGCAGCTTAGGCGGGACTAGCGGGACAGATACGCAGTATTTT. Translating gives CASSLGGTSGTDTQYF.

The chain couples TRBV4-1 to TRBJ2-3, with TRBD2 identical over 12 bases. V was clipped by 1 base and J by 6 bases; unmatched bases: 11. Germline V CDR1 and CDR2: MGHRA, YSYEKL. The CDR3 loop spans 18 amino acids. The chain's CDR3 is CASSQAPRTSGIGDTQYF. CDR3 nucleotide sequence: TGCGCCAGCAGCCAAGCCCCCCGGACTAGCGGGATCGGGGATACGCAGTATTTT.

There are many counts of this clonotype. The V and J genes are TRBV6-1 and TRBJ1-4; 8 nucleotides line up with TRBD1. The V gene end was trimmed by 4 bases and the J gene end by 7 bases; junction bases not matched to a gene: 8. CDR1 is MNHNS, CDR2 SASEGT, per germline. The CDR3 loop spans 15 amino acids. In nucleotides, the CDR3 is TGTGCCAGCAGTGCCCGCAGGGGGCTGCGTGAAAAACTGTTTTTT. Translating it yields CASSARRGLREKLFF.

This clonotype was observed at least ten times. This rearrangement joins TRBV29-1 to TRBJ1-5; the D is unclear. The CDR3 is made up of 13 amino acids. Trimming cost V 5 bases and J 4 bases, with 12 bases left between them. The V gene's germline CDR1 is SQVTM and CDR2 ANQGSEA. This CDR3 reads CSVREAGNQPQHF. The CDR3 bases are TGCAGCGTTAGAGAGGCTGGAAATCAGCCCCAGCATTTT.

This clonotype was recorded a few times. V usage is TRBV7-9 and J usage is TRBJ1-3; 7 bases agree with TRBD1. Germline trimming cut 5 bases from V and 0 bases from J; bases unmatched to any gene: 7. The CDR3 has 16 residues. CDR1 is SEHNR and CDR2 is FQNEAQ in the germline V gene (reference sequence). The CDR3 loop is CASSIQQGSSGNTIYF. The DNA of the CDR3 is TGTGCCAGCAGCATTCAACAGGGGAGCTCTGGAAACACCATATATTTT.